The text below deals with one T cell receptor (beta chain). The data were taken from a study of T cell responses to AZD1222 COVID-19 vaccine. Trimming took off 7 bases at V and 5 bases at J, with 14 bases between the two ends. Germline V lookup: CDR1 SGHAT, CDR2 FQNNGV. The CDR3 covers 13 residues. Using immunoSEQ multiplex PCR, the repertoire was profiled, and TCRdb retains in-frame clones only, with some absent. Among roughly 100,000 clones, around 96% were seen once, and the ten largest hold 2.2%. This clonotype originated in an adult in good health. The chain has TRBV11-2 and TRBJ1-1; D is possibly TRBD1 (5 bases). Sequencing used peripheral blood, obtained on day 0 of AZD1222 vaccination. DNA for the CDR3: TGTGCCAGCAAAGGGGCTCGACGGACTGAAGCTTTCTTT. This codes for CASKGARRTEAFF.